The 6 T cell receptor beta chains in this list originate from one sample, sequenced in a study of blood T cell repertoires in COVID-19. The data were produced by immunoSEQ multiplex PCR, yet TCRdb's version contains in-frame clones alone and is incomplete. The sample lists hundreds of thousands of clones; around 90% were seen once. The sequenced material came from peripheral blood. These receptor sequences come from a woman aged 45-60 years with COVID-19, enrolled during active disease.

CDR3 DNA sequence: TGTGCCAGCAGCGGGGACTTTGACACAGATACGCAGTATTTT. Translated: CASSGDFDTDTQYF. The V and J genes are TRBV6-5 and TRBJ2-3; D perhaps matches TRBD2 (6 bases). Looked up from germline, CDR1 is MNHEY and CDR2 is SVGAGI. CDR3 length: 14 amino acids. Between the trimmed V and J ends, which lost 6 bases and 2 bases, there was a span of 12 bases.

V usage is TRBV18 and J usage is TRBJ1-1, with TRBD1 identical over 8 bases. This CDR3 is 16 amino acids long. The germline gives CDR1 KGHSH, CDR2 LQKENI. V shed 6 bases and J 0 bases; nucleotides not matched to a gene: 9. The DNA for the CDR3 is TGTGCCAGCTCCCTAACGACAGGGGTCATGAACACTGAAGCTTTCTTT. Translation: CASSLTTGVMNTEAFF.

This chain connects TRBV6-5 to TRBJ2-7; 12 nucleotides align to TRBD2. Germline loops: CDR1 MNHEY, CDR2 SVGAGI. V lost 5 bases, J lost 3 bases, and 5 bases stayed unmatched. CDR3 size: 15 residues. The CDR3 reads CASSRTSGAGYEQYF. Here the CDR3 DNA reads TGTGCCAGCAGTCGGACTAGCGGGGCAGGCTACGAGCAGTACTTC.

J is TRBJ2-7 and V is TRBV19; 9 bases are shared with TRBD2. Per the germline V gene, CDR1 is LNHDA and CDR2 is SQIVND (reference sequence). J lost 0 bases, V lost 5 bases, and 5 bases had no gene match. CDR3 size: 15 residues. The CDR3, as DNA: TGTGCCAGTAGTCACGGACTAGCGCCCTCCTACGAGCAGTACTTC. This gives the protein CASSHGLAPSYEQYF.

The V and J genes are TRBV5-1 and TRBJ2-1, with a possible D match to TRBD2 (5 bases). V was trimmed by 0 bases and J by 0 bases, leaving 10 bases between them. Germline assignment: CDR1 SGHRS and CDR2 YFSETQ. The CDR3 has 16 amino acids. In DNA, the CDR3 is TGCGCCAGCAGCTTGGAACGGAGGAGCTCCTACAATGAGCAGTTCTTC. It is translated as CASSLERRSSYNEQFF. Together with reference TRBV5-1 and TRBJ2-1, the CDR3 gives the full variable domain: KAGVTQTPRYLIKTRGQQVTLSCSPISGHRSVSWYQQTPGQGLQFLFEYFSETQRNKGNFPGRFSGRQFSNSRSEMNVSTLELGDSALYLCASSLERRSSYNEQFFGPGTRLTVL.

This chain connects TRBV18 to TRBJ1-4; D uncertain. Germline lookup yields CDR1 KGHSH and CDR2 LQKENI. Trimming shortened V by 2 bases and J by 1 base, and 8 bases separated the two germline ends. The CDR3 is 15 amino acids. CDR3 sequence reads: CASSPARLTNEKLFF. In DNA form, the CDR3 reads TGTGCCAGCTCACCAGCTCGACTAACTAATGAAAAACTGTTTTTT. The whole variable domain, remainder taken from reference TRBV18 and TRBJ1-4, is NAGVMQNPRHLVRRRGQEARLRCSPMKGHSHVYWYRQLPEEGLKFMVYLQKENIIDESGMPKERFSAEFPKEGPSILRIQQVVRGDSAAYFCASSPARLTNEKLFFGSGTQLSVL.